This TCR beta chain was retrieved from a study of identical twins. Study results and limitations: Where beta out-of-frame sequences were concerned, excess twin sharing was weaker. The models systematically underestimated how much out-of-frame TCR alpha was shared in monozygotic twins.

TCRdb reprocessed the 5' RACE reads via MiXCR and lists one record per CDR3 protein. The sample records around 370,000 distinct CDR3 sequences, roughly 10% being singletons. Germline V gene data show CDR1 as KGHSH and CDR2 as LQKENI. This CDR3 has 14 residues. V gave up 1 base and J gave up 6 bases, with 10 bases separating them. As concerns this clonotype: Its antigen remains unidentified.

The chain employs TRBV18 and TRBJ2-1; D is tentatively TRBD1 or TRBD2 (6 bases each). Sequenced: naive T cells sorted from blood. This TCR was recovered from a woman in her fifties or sixties in good health. CDR3 region: CASSPLRGANEQFF. The CDR3 DNA reads TGTGCCAGCTCACCACTAAGGGGGGCCAATGAGCAGTTCTTC.